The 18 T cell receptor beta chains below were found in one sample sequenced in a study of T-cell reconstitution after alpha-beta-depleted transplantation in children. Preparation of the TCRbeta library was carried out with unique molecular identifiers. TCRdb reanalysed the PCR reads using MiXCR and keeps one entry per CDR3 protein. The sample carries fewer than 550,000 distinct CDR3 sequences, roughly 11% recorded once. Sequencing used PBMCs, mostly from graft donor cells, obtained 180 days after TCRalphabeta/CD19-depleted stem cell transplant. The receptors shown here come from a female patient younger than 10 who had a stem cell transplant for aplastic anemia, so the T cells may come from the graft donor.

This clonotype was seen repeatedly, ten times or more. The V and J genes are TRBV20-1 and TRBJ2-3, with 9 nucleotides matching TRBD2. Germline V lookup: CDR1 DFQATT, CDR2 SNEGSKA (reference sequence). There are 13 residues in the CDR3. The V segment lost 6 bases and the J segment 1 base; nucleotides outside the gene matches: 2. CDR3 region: CSARTSGTDTQYF. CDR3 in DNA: TGCAGTGCGAGGACTAGCGGCACAGATACGCAGTATTTT.

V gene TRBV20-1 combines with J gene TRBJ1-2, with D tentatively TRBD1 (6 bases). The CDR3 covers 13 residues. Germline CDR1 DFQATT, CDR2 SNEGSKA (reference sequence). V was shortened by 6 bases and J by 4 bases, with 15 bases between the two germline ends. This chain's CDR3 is CSAAPQGIYGYTF. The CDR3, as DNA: TGCAGTGCCGCTCCCCAGGGGATCTATGGCTACACCTTC.

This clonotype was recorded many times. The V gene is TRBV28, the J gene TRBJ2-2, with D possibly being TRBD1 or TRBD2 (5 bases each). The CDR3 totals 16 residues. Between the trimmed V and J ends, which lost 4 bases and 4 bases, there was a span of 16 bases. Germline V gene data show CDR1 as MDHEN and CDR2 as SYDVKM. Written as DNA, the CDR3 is TGTGCCAGCAGTTCCCCGGGGCACCATCTCACCGGGGAGCTGTTTTTT. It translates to CASSSPGHHLTGELFF.

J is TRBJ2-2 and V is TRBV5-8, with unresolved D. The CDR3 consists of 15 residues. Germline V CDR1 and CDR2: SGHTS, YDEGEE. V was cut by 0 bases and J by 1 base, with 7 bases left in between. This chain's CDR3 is CASSLDYGNTGELFF. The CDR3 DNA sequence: TGTGCCAGCAGCTTGGACTACGGGAACACCGGGGAGCTGTTTTTT.

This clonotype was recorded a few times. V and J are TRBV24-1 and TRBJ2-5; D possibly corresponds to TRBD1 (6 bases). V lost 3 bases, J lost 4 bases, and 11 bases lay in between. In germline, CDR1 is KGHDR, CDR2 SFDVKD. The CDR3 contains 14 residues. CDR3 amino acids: CATSDPNRVETQYF. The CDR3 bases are TGTGCCACCAGTGATCCTAACAGGGTAGAGACCCAGTACTTC.

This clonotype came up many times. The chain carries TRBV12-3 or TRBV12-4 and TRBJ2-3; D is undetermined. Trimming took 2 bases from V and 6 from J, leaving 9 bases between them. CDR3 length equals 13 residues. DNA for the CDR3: TGTGCCAGCAGTTTAAGGCTCCAGGATACGCAGTATTTT. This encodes CASSLRLQDTQYF.

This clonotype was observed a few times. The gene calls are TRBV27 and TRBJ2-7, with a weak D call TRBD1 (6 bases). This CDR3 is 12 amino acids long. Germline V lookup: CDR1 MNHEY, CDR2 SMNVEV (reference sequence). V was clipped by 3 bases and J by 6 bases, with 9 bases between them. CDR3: CASSFLGGEQYV. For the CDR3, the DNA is TGTGCCAGCAGTTTCCTAGGGGGCGAGCAGTACGTC.

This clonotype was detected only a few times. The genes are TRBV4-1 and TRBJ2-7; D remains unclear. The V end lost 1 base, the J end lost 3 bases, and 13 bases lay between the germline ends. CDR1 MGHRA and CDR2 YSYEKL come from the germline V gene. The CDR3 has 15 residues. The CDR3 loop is CASSQVTTYYYEQYF. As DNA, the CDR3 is TGCGCCAGCAGCCAAGTAACGACTTATTACTACGAGCAGTACTTC.

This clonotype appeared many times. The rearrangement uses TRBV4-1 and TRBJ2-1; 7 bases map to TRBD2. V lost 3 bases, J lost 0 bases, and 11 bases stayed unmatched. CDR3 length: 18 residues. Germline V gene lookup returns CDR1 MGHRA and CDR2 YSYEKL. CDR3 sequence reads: CASSQEPRSGNSYNEQFF. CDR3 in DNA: TGCGCCAGCAGCCAGGAACCTAGAAGCGGGAACTCCTACAATGAGCAGTTCTTC.

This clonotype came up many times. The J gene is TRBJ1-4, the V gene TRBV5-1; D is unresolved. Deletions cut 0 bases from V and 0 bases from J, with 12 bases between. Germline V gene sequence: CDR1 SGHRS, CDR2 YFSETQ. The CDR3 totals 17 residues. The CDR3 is CASSLGPGKTTNEKLFF. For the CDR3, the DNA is TGCGCCAGCAGCTTGGGACCGGGGAAGACAACTAATGAAAAACTGTTTTTT.

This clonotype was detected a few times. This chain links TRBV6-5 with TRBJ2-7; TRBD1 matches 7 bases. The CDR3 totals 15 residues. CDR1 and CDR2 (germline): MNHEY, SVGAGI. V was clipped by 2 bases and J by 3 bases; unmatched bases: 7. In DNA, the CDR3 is TGTGCCAGCAGTTACCCCACAGGGGCCCTCTACGAGCAGTACTTC. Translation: CASSYPTGALYEQYF.

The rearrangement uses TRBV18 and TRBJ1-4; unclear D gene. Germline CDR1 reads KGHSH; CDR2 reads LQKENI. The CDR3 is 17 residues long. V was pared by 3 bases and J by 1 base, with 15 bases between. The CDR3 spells CASSPVSKQLTNEKLFF. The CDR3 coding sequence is TGTGCCAGCTCACCCGTCTCAAAACAGCTAACTAATGAAAAACTGTTTTTT. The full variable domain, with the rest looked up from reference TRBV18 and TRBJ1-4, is NAGVMQNPRHLVRRRGQEARLRCSPMKGHSHVYWYRQLPEEGLKFMVYLQKENIIDESGMPKERFSAEFPKEGPSILRIQQVVRGDSAAYFCASSPVSKQLTNEKLFFGSGTQLSVL.

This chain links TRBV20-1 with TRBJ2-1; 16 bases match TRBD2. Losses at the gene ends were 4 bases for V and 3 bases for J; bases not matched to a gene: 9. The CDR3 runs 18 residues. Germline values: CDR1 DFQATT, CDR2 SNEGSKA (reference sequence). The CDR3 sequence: CSATPGLAGGPVYNEQFF. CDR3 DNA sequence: TGCAGTGCTACTCCGGGACTAGCGGGAGGGCCGGTCTACAATGAGCAGTTCTTC.

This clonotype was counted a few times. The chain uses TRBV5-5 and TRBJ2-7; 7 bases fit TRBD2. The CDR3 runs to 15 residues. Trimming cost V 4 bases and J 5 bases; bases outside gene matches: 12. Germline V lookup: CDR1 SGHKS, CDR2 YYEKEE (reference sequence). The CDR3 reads CASSDGPGDYDEQYF. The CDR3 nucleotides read TGTGCCAGCAGCGACGGCCCGGGGGACTACGACGAGCAGTACTTC.

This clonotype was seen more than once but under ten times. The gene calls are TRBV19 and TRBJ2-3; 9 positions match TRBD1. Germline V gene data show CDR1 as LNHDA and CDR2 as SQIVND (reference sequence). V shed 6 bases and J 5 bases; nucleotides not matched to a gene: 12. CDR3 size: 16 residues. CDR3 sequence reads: CASRNLPGQGRDTQYF. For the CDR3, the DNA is TGTGCCAGTAGAAATTTACCGGGACAGGGTAGAGATACGCAGTATTTT.

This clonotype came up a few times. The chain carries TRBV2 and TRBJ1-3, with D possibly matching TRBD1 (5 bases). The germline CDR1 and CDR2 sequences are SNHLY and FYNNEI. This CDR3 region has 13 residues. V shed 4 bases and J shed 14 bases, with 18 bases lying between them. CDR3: CASSVKTANPLYF. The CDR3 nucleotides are TGTGCCAGCAGTGTAAAGACAGCAAACCCCCTATATTTT.

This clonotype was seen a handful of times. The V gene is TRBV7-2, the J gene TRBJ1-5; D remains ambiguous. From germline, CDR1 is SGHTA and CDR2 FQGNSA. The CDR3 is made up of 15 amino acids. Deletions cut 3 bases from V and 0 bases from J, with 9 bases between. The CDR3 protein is CASSFAGHSNQPQHF. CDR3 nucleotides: TGTGCCAGCAGCTTCGCGGGCCATAGCAATCAGCCCCAGCATTTT.

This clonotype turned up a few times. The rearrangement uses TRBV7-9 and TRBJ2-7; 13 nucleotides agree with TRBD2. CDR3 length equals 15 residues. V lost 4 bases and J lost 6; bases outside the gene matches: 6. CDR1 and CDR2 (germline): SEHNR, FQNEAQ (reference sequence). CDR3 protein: CASSSGTSGMVEQYF. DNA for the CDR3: TGTGCCAGCAGCTCCGGGACTAGCGGGATGGTCGAGCAGTACTTC.